The next 27 T cell receptor beta chains were all read from a single sample in a study of blood T cell repertoires in COVID-19. Using immunoSEQ multiplex PCR, the repertoire was profiled, and TCRdb retains in-frame clones only, with some absent. Found here are 110,000 to 150,000 clones, around 76% of them singletons; the top ten hold 4.2%. Specimen: peripheral blood. Receptors were obtained from a man between 60 and 75 years old with acute or convalescent COVID-19.

Judged by abundance, this clone is medium-sized. The J gene is TRBJ2-7, the V gene TRBV21-1; the D call TRBD1 from the table was never checked on the DNA. TRBV21-1 is a pseudogene segment. The CDR3 extends over 15 amino acids. In DNA form, the CDR3 reads TGTGCCAGCAGCAATGACAGTCCCCTTCCCTACGAGCAGTACTTC. Translating it yields CASSNDSPLPYEQYF.

The chain joins TRBV11-1 to TRBJ1-4; D remains unclear. This CDR3 has 11 amino acids. The V end was cut by 5 bases, the J end by 8 bases, with 6 bases between. Germline lookup yields CDR1 SGHAT and CDR2 FQDESV (reference sequence). The DNA for the CDR3 is TGTGCCAGCAGCCGAGGAGAAAAACTGTTTTTT. This encodes CASSRGEKLFF. The whole variable domain, remainder taken from reference TRBV11-1 and TRBJ1-4, is EAEVAQSPRYKITEKSQAVAFWCDPISGHATLYWYRQILGQGPELLVQFQDESVVDDSQLPKDRFSAERLKGVDSTLKIQPAELGDSAMYLCASSRGEKLFFGSGTQLSVL.

This clone was detected a few times. V gene TRBV2 combines with J gene TRBJ2-7; 9 bases are shared with TRBD2. There are 14 residues in the CDR3. Germline V CDR1 and CDR2: SNHLY, FYNNEI. Losses at the gene ends were 5 bases for V and 0 bases for J; bases not matched to a gene: 2. CDR3 protein: CASSISGSSYEQYF. The CDR3, as DNA: TGTGCCAGCAGTATTAGCGGGAGCTCCTACGAGCAGTACTTC.

This clone was picked up one time. V and J are TRBV19 and TRBJ2-7; D is uncertain. From germline, CDR1 is LNHDA and CDR2 SQIVND (reference sequence). The CDR3 length is 15 residues. The ends were cut back, 0 bases at V and 5 bases at J, with 14 bases in the middle. The CDR3 loop reads CASSIEAPPTHEQYF. As DNA, the CDR3 is TGTGCCAGTAGTATAGAAGCCCCCCCCACCCACGAGCAGTACTTC.

The chain joins TRBV18 to TRBJ1-6; no clear D. CDR3 length: 14 residues. Trimming left V 4 bases short and J 8 bases short, with 12 bases between. Germline-derived CDR1 and CDR2 are KGHSH and LQKENI. CDR3 residues: CASSRGGEDSPLHF. The CDR3, as DNA: TGTGCCAGCTCACGAGGCGGGGAGGATTCACCCCTCCACTTT.

J is TRBJ1-5 and V is TRBV6-5; possibly TRBD1 for D (6 bases). With 6 bases removed from V and 2 bases from J, the gap between germline ends came to 14 bases. This CDR3 region has 15 residues. Germline CDR1 MNHEY, CDR2 SVGAGI. This CDR3 reads CASSTDRWGNQPQHF. CDR3 nucleotides: TGTGCCAGCAGCACGGACAGATGGGGCAATCAGCCCCAGCATTTT.

The DNA of the CDR3 is TGCGCCAGCAGCTTTTCGGGTGACGGTGGTGGAGAGCAGTACTTC. This translates into CASSFSGDGGGEQYF. The J gene is TRBJ2-7, the V gene TRBV5-1; D is unresolved. CDR1 and CDR2 from the germline V gene are SGHRS and YFSETQ. Trimming removed 2 bases at V and 7 bases at J, with 19 bases between. This CDR3 has 15 amino acids.

The chain carries TRBV6-5 and TRBJ1-5; TRBD1 aligns across 7 bases. V trimming: 7 bases; J trimming: 4 bases; junction bases outside the gene matches: 7. Germline CDR1 is MNHEY and CDR2 is SVGAGI. This CDR3 contains 14 residues. CDR3 sequence reads: CASIALQGNQPQHF. The CDR3 coding sequence is TGTGCCAGCATCGCATTACAGGGGAATCAGCCCCAGCATTTT.

This clone was counted a few times. The chain recombines TRBV5-6 with TRBJ2-1; D is possibly TRBD1 (5 bases). The V gene lost 1 base and the J gene lost 6 bases, with 11 bases spanning the gap. Germline V gives CDR1 SGHDT, CDR2 YYEEEE. CDR3 length equals 14 residues. The CDR3 region is CASSLWPRVNEQFF. In DNA form, the CDR3 reads TGTGCCAGCAGCTTGTGGCCCAGGGTCAATGAGCAGTTCTTC.

This clone has only a few counts. The chain combines TRBV5-6 with TRBJ1-5; TRBD1 matches 8 bases. Germline V CDR1 and CDR2: SGHDT, YYEEEE. The CDR3 runs 16 residues. V was clipped by 0 bases and J by 3 bases; unmatched bases: 5. The CDR3 sequence: CASSLGTGFNNQPQHF. The CDR3 DNA reads TGTGCCAGCAGCTTGGGGACAGGGTTTAACAATCAGCCCCAGCATTTT.

The rearrangement links TRBV3-1 (or the pseudogene TRBV3-2) to TRBJ2-1; perhaps TRBD1 as D (6 bases). The germline V gene encodes CDR1 LGHDT and CDR2 YNNKEL (reference sequence). V gave up 2 bases and J gave up 1 base, with 15 bases separating them. The CDR3 spans 17 residues. The CDR3 region has the DNA TGTGCCAGCAGCCAACAGGGCAGGGGAAGATCCTACAATGAGCAGTTCTTC. It encodes CASSQQGRGRSYNEQFF.

The CDR3 loop reads CASSPGTGSSGANVLTF. The CDR3 bases are TGTGCCAGCAGCCCCGGGACAGGGTCCTCTGGGGCCAACGTCCTGACTTTC. The chain links TRBV3-1 (or the pseudogene TRBV3-2) to TRBJ2-6; TRBD1 agrees at 9 bases. Germline-derived CDR1 and CDR2 are LGHDT and YNNKEL (reference sequence). The length of the CDR3 is 17 residues. Trimming at V came to 4 bases and at J to 0 bases, leaving 4 bases not matched to a gene.

The chain is built from TRBV27 and TRBJ2-7, with D maybe TRBD1 (6 bases). V was trimmed by 5 bases and J by 1 base, leaving 12 bases between them. The CDR3 runs to 14 residues. The germline V gene encodes CDR1 MNHEY and CDR2 SMNVEV (reference sequence). The CDR3 protein is CASSIDRRSYEQYF. In nucleotides, the CDR3 is TGTGCCAGCAGTATCGACAGGAGGTCCTACGAGCAGTACTTC.

The V gene is TRBV21-1, the J gene TRBJ2-1; the table calls TRBD2, which could not be checked here. TRBV21-1 is a listed pseudogene. The CDR3 is made up of 15 amino acids. Here the CDR3 DNA reads TGTGCCAGCAACCCGGAGGGCCGCCCCTACAATGAGCAGTTCTTC. Protein product: CASNPEGRPYNEQFF.

The chain couples TRBV3-1 (or the pseudogene TRBV3-2) to TRBJ2-7; 10 positions agree with TRBD2. This CDR3 is built from 16 residues. V lost 1 base to trimming and J lost 4 bases; unmatched junction nucleotides: 7. The V gene's germline CDR1 is LGHDT and CDR2 YNNKEL (reference sequence). The CDR3 bases are TGTGCCAGCAGCCAAGGGGGAGCGGGAGGGCTTTACGAGCAGTACTTC. This sequence encodes CASSQGGAGGLYEQYF.

About this clone itself: Other nucleotide sequences in the sample specify the same CDR3. CDR3 sequence reads: CASSLAGDRGETQYF. The CDR3 region has the DNA TGCGCCAGCAGCTTGGCCGGAGACAGGGGGGAGACCCAGTACTTC. V usage is TRBV5-1 and J usage is TRBJ2-5; 9 bases map to TRBD1. The CDR3 consists of 15 residues. Trimming removed 0 bases from V and 5 bases from J; junction bases left unmatched: 5. CDR1 is SGHRS and CDR2 is YFSETQ in the germline V gene.

V gene TRBV19 combines with J gene TRBJ2-7; 11 bases fit TRBD1. There are 15 residues in the CDR3. V shed 3 bases, J shed 3 bases, and the junction held 4 bases outside the gene matches. Germline CDR1 and CDR2: LNHDA and SQIVND (reference sequence). CDR3 DNA: TGTGCCAGTAGTATGGAGGGACAGGGGGTCTACGAGCAGTACTTC. Translating gives CASSMEGQGVYEQYF.

The chain links TRBV11-2 to TRBJ2-1; the match to TRBD2 covers 7 bases. CDR1 and CDR2 from the germline V gene are SGHAT and FQNNGV. There are 14 residues in the CDR3. Unmatched junction bases numbered 3, after V lost 4 bases and J lost 3 bases. The CDR3 sequence: CASSSASGYNEQFF. The CDR3 DNA reads as TGTGCCAGCAGCTCAGCTAGCGGCTACAATGAGCAGTTCTTC.

This chain joins TRBV18 and TRBJ1-4; 8 bases fit TRBD1. CDR3 length equals 15 residues. Per the germline V gene, CDR1 is KGHSH and CDR2 is LQKENI. The J segment lost 5 bases and the V segment lost 3 bases, leaving 5 bases of the junction unmatched. The CDR3 spells CASSPPGQENEKLFF. For the CDR3, the DNA is TGTGCCAGCTCACCTCCGGGACAGGAGAATGAAAAACTGTTTTTT. The complete variable domain, with remaining parts taken from reference TRBV18 and TRBJ1-4, reads NAGVMQNPRHLVRRRGQEARLRCSPMKGHSHVYWYRQLPEEGLKFMVYLQKENIIDESGMPKERFSAEFPKEGPSILRIQQVVRGDSAAYFCASSPPGQENEKLFFGSGTQLSVL.

The genes are TRBV10-3 and TRBJ1-5; D is undetermined. The CDR3 has 12 amino acids. Germline-derived CDR1 and CDR2 are ENHRY and SYGVKD. With 1 base removed from V and 5 bases from J, the gap between germline ends came to 3 bases. The CDR3 DNA reads as TGTGCCATCAGTGAGTTAGATCAGCCCCAGCATTTT. This translates into CAISELDQPQHF.

The chain has TRBV5-1 and TRBJ2-2, with 11 bases lining up with TRBD2. V lost 3 bases and J lost 2; bases outside the gene matches: 3. Per germline, CDR1 SGHRS and CDR2 YFSETQ. This CDR3 has 16 amino acids. CDR3 residues: CASSSGLAGNTGELFF. The CDR3 DNA reads TGCGCCAGCAGCTCCGGACTAGCGGGTAACACCGGGGAGCTGTTTTTT. Variable domain in full (rest from reference TRBV5-1 and TRBJ2-2): KAGVTQTPRYLIKTRGQQVTLSCSPISGHRSVSWYQQTPGQGLQFLFEYFSETQRNKGNFPGRFSGRQFSNSRSEMNVSTLELGDSALYLCASSSGLAGNTGELFFGEGSRLTVL.

This clone is a singleton in its sample. The V call is TRBV12-3 or TRBV12-4, the J call TRBJ2-1; 7 bases match TRBD2. The CDR3 totals 13 residues. The junction had 7 bases not matched to a gene; V was cut back by 7 bases and J by 7 bases. The CDR3 loop is CASTNSGGNEQFF. CDR3 nucleotide sequence: TGTGCCAGCACAAACTCCGGGGGGAATGAGCAGTTCTTC.

J is TRBJ1-1 and V is TRBV25-1; D unresolved. CDR3 length equals 13 residues. Trimming removed 7 bases from V and 1 base from J, with 10 bases in between. The V gene's germline CDR1 is MGHDK and CDR2 SYGVNS. The CDR3 DNA follows: TGTGCCAGCATAAATCCAGAGAACACTGAAGCTTTCTTT. Protein product: CASINPENTEAFF.

The chain uses TRBV29-1 and TRBJ2-5, with TRBD2 matching 8 bases. CDR1 SQVTM and CDR2 ANQGSEA come from the germline V gene. The CDR3 totals 13 residues. V lost 5 bases, J lost 5 bases, and 7 bases stayed unmatched. The CDR3, as DNA: TGCAGCGTTCTGGCGGGGGGTGGCGAGACCCAGTACTTC. It translates to CSVLAGGGETQYF.

The chain couples TRBV2 to TRBJ1-6, with 7 bases matching TRBD1. Germline loops: CDR1 SNHLY, CDR2 FYNNEI. The CDR3 is made up of 15 amino acids. V was pared by 2 bases and J by 7 bases, with 5 bases of the junction left unmatched. CDR3: CASSELGQSNSPLHF. Here the CDR3 DNA reads TGTGCCAGCAGTGAACTGGGACAGTCAAATTCACCCCTCCACTTT.

The rearrangement uses TRBV14 and TRBJ1-1; a possible D gene is TRBD1 (5 bases). Trimming removed 7 bases from V and 3 bases from J, with 15 bases in between. Germline V gene lookup returns CDR1 SGHDN and CDR2 FVKESK. The CDR3 covers 14 residues. CDR3 amino acids: CASTKRRGDTEAFF. The CDR3 region has the DNA TGTGCCAGCACCAAGAGGAGGGGAGACACTGAAGCTTTCTTT.

The rearrangement joins TRBV4-2 to TRBJ2-5, with 8 bases fitting TRBD2. The V segment lost 1 base and the J segment 1 base; nucleotides outside the gene matches: 5. From germline, CDR1 is LGHNA and CDR2 YNFKEQ. The CDR3 extends over 16 amino acids. The CDR3 is CASSQVAGTSQETQYF. The CDR3 nucleotides are TGTGCCAGCAGCCAAGTAGCCGGGACTAGCCAAGAGACCCAGTACTTC.